This entry is about one TCR beta chain. These data belong to a study of blood T cell repertoires in COVID-19. In the study overall: The origin of the acute and convalescent COVID-19 samples was the United States, Italy and Spain. Sources were T cells, B-cell-depleted T cells, or PBMCs; the material itself was cDNA or gDNA.

Original analysis: Amplification from reference gene primers served as the basis for estimated nucleated cell counts. Profiled with immunoSEQ multiplex PCR; TCRdb holds only in-frame clones, not every one. The V and J calls and clone size come from that table; D and trimming were worked out from the DNA. The table shows around 180,000 clones, with roughly 89% occurring only once. Trimming pared 5 bases from V and 8 bases from J, leaving 15 bases between. The germline gives CDR1 SGHTA, CDR2 FQGNSA. The CDR3 loop spans 13 amino acids. Cohort assignment relied on participant-reported clinical history. Sequenced input: PBMCs or T cells enriched from blood (not recorded which). The chain combines TRBV7-2 with TRBJ1-1, with D possibly matching TRBD1 (5 bases). The TCR originated in a woman aged 35 to 49 with acute COVID-19. The CDR3 bases are TGTGCCAGCAGCATGTCAATAAGGACAGAAGCTTTCTTT. Amino acids: CASSMSIRTEAFF. The whole variable domain, remainder taken from reference TRBV7-2 and TRBJ1-1, is GAGVSQSPSNKVTEKGKDVELRCDPISGHTALYWYRQSLGQGLEFLIYFQGNSAPDKSGLPSDRFSAERTGGSVSTLTIQRTQQEDSAVYLCASSMSIRTEAFFGQGTRLTVV.